Reported below is one T cell receptor beta chain. No antigen is known for it. PCR amplification relied on 60 Vbeta primers (plus 13 Jbeta primers). Authors' data handling: Per a later analysis, the number of unique TCR beta chains was about 80 million, of which around 9.9 million were shared. Profiled with immunoSEQ multiplex PCR; TCRdb holds only in-frame clones, not every one. The DNA gave D and trimming, while V, J and clone size come from that table. The sample features about 72,000 clones, with roughly 2.8% in its top ten. The data derive from a study of cytomegalovirus exposure and HLA in healthy donors. Study-wide findings and caveats: It is likely that the observed cluster of highly shared sequence variants was a sequencing artifact. With later analysis, a missense DCLRE1C variant became linked to TCR beta V- and J-gene trimming.

This TCR came from a man in his forties in good health and CMV-seronegative. The sequenced sample consisted of PBMCs.

The CDR3 loop is CASSLFLGTVNFITTNEKLFF. CDR3 DNA: TGTGCCAGCAGTTTATTCCTGGGGACAGTGAATTTCATTACAACTAATGAAAAACTGTTTTTT. The chain has TRBV28 and TRBJ1-4; 7 bases are shared with TRBD1. The germline V gene encodes CDR1 MDHEN and CDR2 SYDVKM. CDR3 length equals 21 residues. The V and J ends lost 1 base and 0 bases, in that order; junction bases with no gene match: 17.